These 13 T cell receptor beta chains share one sample of origin, sequenced in a study of Ad26.COV2.S vaccination and SARS-CoV-2 variants. TCRdb's table, derived via immunoSEQ multiplex PCR, lists solely in-frame clones and lacks some. Of a few hundred thousand clones in the sample, 88% were seen once. As for treatment: around 19 received Ad26.COV2.S at low or high dose, single or two shots; several received placebo; per-sample allocation not given. Day 63 after the first injection of vaccine or placebo was the sampling time. This specimen consisted of peripheral blood, obtained in a trial of Ad26.COV2.S vaccine versus placebo. The receptor source for this set is a person aged 18-60 years who received the Ad26.COV2.S COVID-19 vaccine or a placebo.

This sequence joins TRBV4-1 and TRBJ2-1, with 7 bases lining up with TRBD2. The CDR3 spans 17 residues. Germline lookup yields CDR1 MGHRA and CDR2 YSYEKL. The V gene end was trimmed by 3 bases and the J gene end by 9 bases; junction bases not matched to a gene: 17. The CDR3 spells CASSHAPVTSLIGEQFF. The CDR3 DNA is TGCGCCAGCAGCCATGCCCCGGTGACTAGCTTAATCGGTGAGCAGTTCTTC.

The J gene is TRBJ2-5, the V gene TRBV7-2, with D tentatively TRBD2 (5 bases). This CDR3 is 14 amino acids long. CDR1 is SGHTA, CDR2 FQGNSA, per germline. V was clipped by 2 bases and J by 5 bases, with 12 bases between them. The CDR3 loop is CASSLRRGGETQYF. The CDR3 nucleotides read TGTGCCAGCAGCTTAAGACGGGGTGGGGAGACCCAGTACTTC.

The chain has TRBV29-1 and TRBJ2-3; TRBD2 is a possible D gene (5 bases). Germline CDR1 reads SQVTM; CDR2 reads ANQGSEA. V was shortened by 6 bases and J by 1 base, with 8 bases between the two germline ends. This CDR3 is built from 12 residues. The CDR3 reads CSVEVGTDTQYF. The CDR3 nucleotides are TGCAGCGTGGAGGTGGGCACAGATACGCAGTATTTT.

The V call is TRBV6-2 or TRBV6-3, the J call TRBJ1-5; a weak D match, TRBD1 (6 bases). Trimming pared 4 bases from V and 1 base from J, leaving 17 bases between. The germline gives CDR1 MNHEY, CDR2 SVGEGT. This CDR3 region has 17 residues. CDR3 region: CASSFDFRGASNQPQHF. In DNA form, the CDR3 reads TGTGCCAGCAGTTTCGATTTCCGGGGGGCGAGCAATCAGCCCCAGCATTTT.

The CDR3 reads CAWSPGQVGYEQYF. The DNA of the CDR3 is TGTGCCTGGAGTCCAGGACAGGTAGGCTACGAGCAGTACTTC. The chain has TRBV30 and TRBJ2-7; TRBD1 aligns across 7 bases. With 2 bases clipped from V and 3 bases from J, the junction kept 7 bases outside the gene matches. CDR1 GTSNPN and CDR2 SVGIG come from the germline V gene (reference sequence). This CDR3 region has 14 residues.

The chain uses TRBV3-1 (or the pseudogene TRBV3-2) and TRBJ1-2; D is ambiguous. This CDR3 comprises 14 residues. The V gene lost 7 bases and the J gene lost 2 bases, with 14 bases spanning the gap. In germline, CDR1 is LGHDT, CDR2 YNNKEL (reference sequence). The CDR3 nucleotides are TGTGCCAGCACCCGGAAAGGGAACAACTATGGCTACACCTTC. Its protein product is CASTRKGNNYGYTF.

The count of this clone is one. The chain recombines TRBV5-5 with TRBJ2-7; D perhaps matches TRBD1 (5 bases). The germline gives CDR1 SGHKS, CDR2 YYEKEE (reference sequence). The V and J ends lost 0 bases and 4 bases respectively, with 8 bases between them. This CDR3 spans 13 amino acids. CDR3 loop: CASSLETAYEQYF. CDR3 coding DNA: TGTGCCAGCAGCTTGGAGACAGCTTACGAGCAGTACTTC.

The sample holds many counts of this clone. V usage is TRBV5-4 and J usage is TRBJ2-7; D gene uncertain. This CDR3 has 15 residues. V lost 1 base to trimming and J lost 1 base, with 12 bases between them. Germline assignment: CDR1 SGHNT and CDR2 YYREEE (reference sequence). CDR3 protein: CASSLRVGESYEQYF. DNA of the CDR3: TGTGCCAGCAGCTTGCGGGTCGGAGAGTCCTACGAGCAGTACTTC.

The CDR3 is CASSGGHTDTQYF. Here the CDR3 DNA reads TGTGCCAGCAGCGGGGGGCACACAGATACGCAGTATTTT. This chain joins TRBV28 and TRBJ2-3, with D possibly TRBD2 on 7 matching bases. Germline-derived CDR1 and CDR2 are MDHEN and SYDVKM. The CDR3 loop spans 13 amino acids. V gave up 6 bases and J gave up 2 bases, with 9 bases separating them.

The chain couples TRBV6-6 to TRBJ2-1; 8 bases match TRBD1. The V gene's germline CDR1 is MNHNY and CDR2 SVGAGI (reference sequence). J was trimmed by 7 bases and V by 6 bases; bases with no gene match: 5. The CDR3 totals 13 residues. The CDR3 nucleotides read TGTGCCAGCAGCAAAGGGACAGGTAATGAGCAGTTCTTC. This translates into CASSKGTGNEQFF.

The chain recombines TRBV9 with TRBJ2-1; 7 bases are shared with TRBD1. There are 14 residues in the CDR3. Germline V lookup: CDR1 SGDLS, CDR2 YYNGEE. J gave up 5 bases and V 3 bases, and 5 bases lay outside the gene matches. CDR3 in amino acids: CASSEGALNNEQFF. Written as DNA, the CDR3 is TGTGCCAGCAGCGAGGGGGCCCTGAACAATGAGCAGTTCTTC.

The sample holds one count of this clone. The chain combines TRBV27 with TRBJ1-4, with D perhaps TRBD1 (5 bases). Trimming removed 2 bases from V and 0 bases from J, with 10 bases in between. In germline, CDR1 is MNHEY, CDR2 SMNVEV (reference sequence). The CDR3 has 16 amino acids. CDR3 region: CASSLLQGATNEKLFF. The CDR3 nucleotides are TGTGCCAGCAGTTTACTCCAGGGCGCAACTAATGAAAAACTGTTTTTT.

The rearrangement uses TRBV10-3 and TRBJ1-2; D perhaps matches TRBD1 (5 bases). Trimming left V 3 bases short and J 7 bases short, with 12 bases between. The CDR3 runs 13 residues. Germline CDR1 ENHRY, CDR2 SYGVKD. CDR3 protein: CAISDRFGAGYTF. The CDR3 bases are TGTGCCATCAGTGACAGGTTTGGGGCTGGCTACACCTTC.